This record concerns one T cell receptor beta chain sequence. A single base separates this from a much larger clone, so it may be a read error. This specimen belongs to a study of T cell repertoires in aging, cancer and after chemotherapy. Study details: The full dataset contained millions of TCR reads.

The template was genomic DNA from peripheral blood, not RNA. TRB rearrangements spanning V, D and J were amplified using mixed TRB-A/B primers. TCRdb passed the multiplex PCR reads through MiXCR, listing each CDR3 protein once. The table shows approximately 4,900 distinct CDR3 sequences, with under 25% occurring only once. The receptor comes from a human donor in good health. The donor label of this sample is uncertain. The specimen was blood.

CDR3 protein: CASSLAGGAEETQYF. The DNA for the CDR3 is TGCGCCAGCAGCTTGGCCGGGGGGGCAGAGGAGACCCAGTACTTC. J is TRBJ2-3 and V is TRBV5-6; 8 bases are a match to TRBD2. The last part of the DNA fits TRBJ2-5 better; the J call may be wrong. The CDR3 totals 15 residues. Germline V gives CDR1 SGHDT, CDR2 YYEEEE.